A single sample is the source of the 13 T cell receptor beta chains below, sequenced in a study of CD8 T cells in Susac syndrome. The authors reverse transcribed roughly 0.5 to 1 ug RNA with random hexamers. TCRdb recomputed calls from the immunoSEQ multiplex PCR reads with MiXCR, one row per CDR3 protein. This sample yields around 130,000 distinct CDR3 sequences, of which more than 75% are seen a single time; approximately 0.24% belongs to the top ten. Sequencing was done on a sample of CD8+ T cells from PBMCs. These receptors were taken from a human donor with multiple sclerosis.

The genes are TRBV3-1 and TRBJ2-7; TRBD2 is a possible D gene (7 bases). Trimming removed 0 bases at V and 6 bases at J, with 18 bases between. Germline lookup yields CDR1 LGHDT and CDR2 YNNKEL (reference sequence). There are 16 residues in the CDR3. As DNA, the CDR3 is TGTGCCAGCAGCCAAGAGGGGGGGCTACAGTCAAGCGAGCAGTACTTC. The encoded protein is CASSQEGGLQSSEQYF.

CDR3 sequence: CSVEEGRYEQYF. The DNA of the CDR3 is TGCAGCGTTGAAGAGGGACGGTACGAGCAGTACTTC. V and J are TRBV29-1 and TRBJ2-7, with D possibly called TRBD1 or TRBD2 (5 bases each). Trimming removed 0 bases at V and 4 bases at J, with 7 bases between. This CDR3 is built from 12 residues. The germline CDR1 and CDR2 sequences are SQVTM and ANQGSEA.

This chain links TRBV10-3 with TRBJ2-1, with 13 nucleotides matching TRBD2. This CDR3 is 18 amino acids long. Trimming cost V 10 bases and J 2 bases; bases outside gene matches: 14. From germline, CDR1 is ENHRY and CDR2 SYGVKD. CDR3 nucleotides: TGTGCCACGGGTACCGTGGGACTAGCGGGATTAACCTACAATGAGCAGTTCTTC. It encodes CATGTVGLAGLTYNEQFF.

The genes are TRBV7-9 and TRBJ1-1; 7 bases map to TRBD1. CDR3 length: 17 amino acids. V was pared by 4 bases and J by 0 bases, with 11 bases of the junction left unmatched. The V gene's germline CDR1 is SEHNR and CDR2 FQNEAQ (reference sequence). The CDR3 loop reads CASSSVGGQALNTEAFF. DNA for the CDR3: TGTGCCAGCAGCTCTGTTGGTGGACAGGCTTTGAACACTGAAGCTTTCTTT.

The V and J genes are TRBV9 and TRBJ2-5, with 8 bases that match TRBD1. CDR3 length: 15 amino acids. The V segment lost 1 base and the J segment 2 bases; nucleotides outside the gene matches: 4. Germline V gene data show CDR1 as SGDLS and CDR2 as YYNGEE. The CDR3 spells CASSVLTGGQETQYF. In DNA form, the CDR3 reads TGTGCCAGCAGCGTATTAACAGGGGGGCAAGAGACCCAGTACTTC.

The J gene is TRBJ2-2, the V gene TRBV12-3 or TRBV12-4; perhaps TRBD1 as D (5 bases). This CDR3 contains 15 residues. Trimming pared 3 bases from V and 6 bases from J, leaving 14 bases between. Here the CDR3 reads CASSFRQGGSGELFF. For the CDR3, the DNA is TGTGCCAGCAGTTTTCGGCAGGGCGGATCCGGGGAGCTGTTTTTT.

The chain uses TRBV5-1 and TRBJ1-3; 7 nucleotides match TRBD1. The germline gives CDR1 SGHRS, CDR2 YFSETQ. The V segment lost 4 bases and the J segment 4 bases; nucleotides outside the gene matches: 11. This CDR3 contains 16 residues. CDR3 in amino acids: CASSRARDSDGNTIYF. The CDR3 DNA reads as TGCGCCAGCAGCCGGGCCAGGGACAGCGACGGAAACACCATATATTTT.

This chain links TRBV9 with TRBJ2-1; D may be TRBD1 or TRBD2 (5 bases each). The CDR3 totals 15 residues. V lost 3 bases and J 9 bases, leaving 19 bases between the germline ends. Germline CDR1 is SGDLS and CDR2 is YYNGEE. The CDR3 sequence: CASSAPATGGGEQFF. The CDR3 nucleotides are TGTGCCAGCAGCGCACCAGCCACAGGAGGAGGTGAGCAGTTCTTC. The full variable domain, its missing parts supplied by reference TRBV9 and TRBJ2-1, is DSGVTQTPKHLITATGQRVTLRCSPRSGDLSVYWYQQSLDQGLQFLIQYYNGEERAKGNILERFSAQQFPDLHSELNLSSLELGDSALYFCASSAPATGGGEQFFGPGTRLTVL.

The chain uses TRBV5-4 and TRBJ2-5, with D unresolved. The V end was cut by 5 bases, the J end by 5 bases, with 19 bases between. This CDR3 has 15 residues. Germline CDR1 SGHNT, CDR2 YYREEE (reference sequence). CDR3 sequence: CASSQNTGVSETQYF. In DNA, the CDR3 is TGTGCCAGCAGTCAAAACACGGGTGTTTCGGAGACCCAGTACTTC.

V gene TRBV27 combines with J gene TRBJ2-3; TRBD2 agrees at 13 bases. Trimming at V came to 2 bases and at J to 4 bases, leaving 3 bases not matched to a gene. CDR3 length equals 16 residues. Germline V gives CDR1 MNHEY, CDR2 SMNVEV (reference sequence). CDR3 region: CASSLTSGRVSDTQYF. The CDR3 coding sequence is TGTGCCAGCAGTTTAACTAGCGGGAGGGTGTCAGATACGCAGTATTTT.

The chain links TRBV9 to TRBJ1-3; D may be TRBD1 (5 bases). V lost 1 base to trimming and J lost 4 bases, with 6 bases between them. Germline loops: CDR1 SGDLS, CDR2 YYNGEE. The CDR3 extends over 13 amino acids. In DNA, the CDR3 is TGTGCCAGCAGCGTATGGGGGGGAAACACCATATATTTT. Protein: CASSVWGGNTIYF.

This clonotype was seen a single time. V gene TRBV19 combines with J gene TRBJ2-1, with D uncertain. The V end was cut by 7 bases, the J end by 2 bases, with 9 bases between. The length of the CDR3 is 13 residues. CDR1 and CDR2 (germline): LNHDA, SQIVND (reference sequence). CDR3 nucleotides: TGTGCCAGTAACCTTGGAACCTACAATGAGCAGTTCTTC. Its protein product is CASNLGTYNEQFF.

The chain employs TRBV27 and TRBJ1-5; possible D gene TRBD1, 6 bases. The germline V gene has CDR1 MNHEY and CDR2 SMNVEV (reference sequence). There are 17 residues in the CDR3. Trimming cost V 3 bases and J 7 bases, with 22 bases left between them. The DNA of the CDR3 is TGTGCCAGCAGTTTGACATTACAGGGACCTACGGGGCAGCCCCAGCATTTT. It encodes CASSLTLQGPTGQPQHF.